This TCR beta chain was captured in a study of blood T cell repertoires in COVID-19. The repertoire was sequenced with immunoSEQ multiplex PCR; TCRdb's copy has only in-frame clones and lacks some. The data show about 150,000 clones, roughly 81% seen once. Between the trimmed V and J ends, which lost 4 bases and 0 bases, there was a span of 9 bases. The CDR3 totals 14 residues. Germline CDR1 and CDR2: SGDLS and YYNGEE. The gene calls are TRBV9 and TRBJ2-3; D is perhaps TRBD2 (6 bases). The sequence was obtained from a woman in her forties or fifties with acute COVID-19. The source material was PBMCs or T cells enriched from blood (not recorded which). The CDR3 nucleotides are TGTGCCAGCAGCCGGGACTTTAGCACAGATACGCAGTATTTT. Translated: CASSRDFSTDTQYF.